Following are 15 T cell receptor beta chains from one sample sequenced in a study of T-cell memory formation after mild COVID-19. MiXCR, run by TCRdb on the 5' RACE reads, gives a single entry per CDR3 protein. The data hold 360,000 or so distinct CDR3 sequences, with around 27% observed a single time. The sequenced sample was PBMCs or a T cell subset sorted from them (not recorded which). Every receptor here comes from an adult woman who had mild COVID-19 (a few samples of this study predate the infection). Cell type and time point are not known.

The chain is built from TRBV11-2 and TRBJ2-5; 8 bases match TRBD2. The V segment lost 7 bases and the J segment 3 bases; nucleotides outside the gene matches: 1. The CDR3 consists of 12 residues. Germline CDR1 reads SGHAT; CDR2 reads FQNNGV. The CDR3 DNA follows: TGTGCCAGCAATAGCGGGGAAGAGACCCAGTACTTC. This translates into CASNSGEETQYF.

The V and J genes are TRBV4-3 and TRBJ2-1; perhaps TRBD1 as D (6 bases). The V and J ends lost 4 bases and 5 bases respectively, with 12 bases between them. CDR3 length: 14 residues. CDR1 LGHNA and CDR2 YSLEER come from the germline V gene. This CDR3 reads CASSLWTADNEQFF. The DNA for the CDR3 is TGCGCCAGCAGCCTCTGGACAGCCGACAATGAGCAGTTCTTC.

V and J are TRBV12-3 or TRBV12-4 and TRBJ2-1, with 12 bases lining up with TRBD2. The CDR3 extends over 15 amino acids. With 6 bases clipped from V and 4 bases from J, the junction kept 4 bases outside the gene matches. The CDR3 DNA sequence: TGTGCCAGCAGACATGGACTAGCGGGATACAATGAGCAGTTCTTC. Protein sequence: CASRHGLAGYNEQFF.

J is TRBJ2-3 and V is TRBV29-1; possibly TRBD1 or TRBD2 for D (5 bases each). Looked up from germline, CDR1 is SQVTM and CDR2 is ANQGSEA. The CDR3 runs to 14 residues. V dropped 2 bases and J dropped 6 bases, with 15 bases sitting between them. CDR3 amino acids: CSVEMVRERDTQYF. In DNA form, the CDR3 reads TGCAGCGTTGAAATGGTCAGGGAGCGGGATACGCAGTATTTT.

The chain uses TRBV2 and TRBJ2-2, with 12 bases matching TRBD2. Germline loops: CDR1 SNHLY, CDR2 FYNNEI. V was clipped by 3 bases and J by 4 bases; unmatched bases: 3. This CDR3 region has 16 residues. The CDR3, as DNA: TGTGCCAGCAGTGAGCGACTAGCGGGGGTCACCGGGGAGCTGTTTTTT. Translating it yields CASSERLAGVTGELFF.

This clonotype was seen a handful of times. The chain couples TRBV7-8 to TRBJ1-5, with TRBD1 matching over 8 bases. V shed 3 bases and J 3 bases; nucleotides not matched to a gene: 7. This CDR3 has 16 residues. CDR1 SGHVS and CDR2 FQNEAQ come from the germline V gene. This CDR3 reads CASSLEQGAVNQPQHF. In DNA form, the CDR3 reads TGTGCCAGCAGCTTGGAGCAGGGGGCGGTCAATCAGCCCCAGCATTTT.

The V and J genes are TRBV7-3 and TRBJ2-7; D possibly matches TRBD1 or TRBD2 (6 bases each). The CDR3 consists of 14 residues. V lost 4 bases and J 1 base, leaving 11 bases between the germline ends. Germline V gene lookup returns CDR1 SGHTA and CDR2 FQGTGA. The CDR3 nucleotides are TGTGCCAGCAGCTCCAGGGGAGGATCCTACGAGCAGTACTTC. It is translated as CASSSRGGSYEQYF.

J is TRBJ1-3 and V is TRBV12-3 or TRBV12-4; D uncertain. V dropped 5 bases and J dropped 10 bases, with 6 bases sitting between them. The CDR3 covers 10 residues. The CDR3 loop reads CASSARTIYF. In DNA form, the CDR3 reads TGTGCCAGCAGTGCCCGAACCATATATTTT.

This clonotype appeared a few times. The genes are TRBV4-2 and TRBJ2-7; D could derive from TRBD1 or TRBD2 (6 bases each). Germline values: CDR1 LGHNA, CDR2 YNFKEQ. The CDR3 is 13 amino acids. V was pared by 0 bases and J by 6 bases, with 9 bases between. CDR3 sequence: CASSQEQGGEQYF. In DNA form, the CDR3 reads TGTGCCAGCAGCCAAGAACAGGGAGGCGAGCAGTACTTC.

J is TRBJ1-4 and V is TRBV27, with TRBD1 identical over 7 bases. The CDR3 is 14 amino acids. After removal of 1 base from V and 8 bases from J, the junction contained 4 bases not matched to a gene. Germline V CDR1 and CDR2: MNHEY, SMNVEV (reference sequence). The CDR3 DNA sequence: TGTGCCAGCAGTTTATACGAGGGGGCCGAAAAACTGTTTTTT. Translating gives CASSLYEGAEKLFF.

The rearrangement uses TRBV4-1 and TRBJ2-1; D gene uncertain. The V gene's germline CDR1 is MGHRA and CDR2 YSYEKL. CDR3 length equals 13 residues. Trimming removed 3 bases at V and 11 bases at J, with 14 bases between. CDR3 sequence reads: CASSQLLWGKQFF. DNA for the CDR3: TGCGCCAGCAGCCAGCTCCTCTGGGGAAAGCAGTTCTTC.

V usage is TRBV11-2 and J usage is TRBJ2-1; 15 positions match TRBD2. The V and J ends lost 11 bases and 15 bases, in that order; junction bases with no gene match: 11. CDR1 is SGHAT and CDR2 is FQNNGV in the germline V gene. The CDR3 runs 13 residues. CDR3 in amino acids: CAGGLAGGSDLFF. The CDR3 bases are TGTGCCGGGGGACTAGCGGGAGGATCGGACCTGTTCTTC.

The chain employs TRBV29-1 and TRBJ1-4; weak D call: TRBD1 (5 bases). Per germline, CDR1 SQVTM and CDR2 ANQGSEA. This CDR3 spans 11 amino acids. V lost 7 bases, J lost 5 bases, and 8 bases lay in between. As DNA, the CDR3 is TGCAGCGGGGCAGGGAATGAAAAACTGTTTTTT. Translation: CSGAGNEKLFF.

The V gene is TRBV7-3, the J gene TRBJ2-5; TRBD2 agrees at 9 bases. V dropped 0 bases and J dropped 2; count of bases not matched to a gene: 4. Germline V gene sequence: CDR1 SGHTA, CDR2 FQGTGA. The CDR3 covers 16 residues. As DNA, the CDR3 is TGTGCCAGCAGCTTAACTCCTAGCGGGGCACAAGAGACCCAGTACTTC. Translated: CASSLTPSGAQETQYF.

Only a few counts were recorded for this clonotype. The chain carries TRBV4-2 and TRBJ2-7; D possibly corresponds to TRBD2 (5 bases). This CDR3 contains 13 residues. In germline, CDR1 is LGHNA, CDR2 YNFKEQ. The V end was cut by 1 base, the J end by 5 bases, with 9 bases between. The CDR3 loop reads CASSQGFGNEQYF. For the CDR3, the DNA is TGTGCCAGCAGCCAAGGCTTCGGGAACGAGCAGTACTTC.